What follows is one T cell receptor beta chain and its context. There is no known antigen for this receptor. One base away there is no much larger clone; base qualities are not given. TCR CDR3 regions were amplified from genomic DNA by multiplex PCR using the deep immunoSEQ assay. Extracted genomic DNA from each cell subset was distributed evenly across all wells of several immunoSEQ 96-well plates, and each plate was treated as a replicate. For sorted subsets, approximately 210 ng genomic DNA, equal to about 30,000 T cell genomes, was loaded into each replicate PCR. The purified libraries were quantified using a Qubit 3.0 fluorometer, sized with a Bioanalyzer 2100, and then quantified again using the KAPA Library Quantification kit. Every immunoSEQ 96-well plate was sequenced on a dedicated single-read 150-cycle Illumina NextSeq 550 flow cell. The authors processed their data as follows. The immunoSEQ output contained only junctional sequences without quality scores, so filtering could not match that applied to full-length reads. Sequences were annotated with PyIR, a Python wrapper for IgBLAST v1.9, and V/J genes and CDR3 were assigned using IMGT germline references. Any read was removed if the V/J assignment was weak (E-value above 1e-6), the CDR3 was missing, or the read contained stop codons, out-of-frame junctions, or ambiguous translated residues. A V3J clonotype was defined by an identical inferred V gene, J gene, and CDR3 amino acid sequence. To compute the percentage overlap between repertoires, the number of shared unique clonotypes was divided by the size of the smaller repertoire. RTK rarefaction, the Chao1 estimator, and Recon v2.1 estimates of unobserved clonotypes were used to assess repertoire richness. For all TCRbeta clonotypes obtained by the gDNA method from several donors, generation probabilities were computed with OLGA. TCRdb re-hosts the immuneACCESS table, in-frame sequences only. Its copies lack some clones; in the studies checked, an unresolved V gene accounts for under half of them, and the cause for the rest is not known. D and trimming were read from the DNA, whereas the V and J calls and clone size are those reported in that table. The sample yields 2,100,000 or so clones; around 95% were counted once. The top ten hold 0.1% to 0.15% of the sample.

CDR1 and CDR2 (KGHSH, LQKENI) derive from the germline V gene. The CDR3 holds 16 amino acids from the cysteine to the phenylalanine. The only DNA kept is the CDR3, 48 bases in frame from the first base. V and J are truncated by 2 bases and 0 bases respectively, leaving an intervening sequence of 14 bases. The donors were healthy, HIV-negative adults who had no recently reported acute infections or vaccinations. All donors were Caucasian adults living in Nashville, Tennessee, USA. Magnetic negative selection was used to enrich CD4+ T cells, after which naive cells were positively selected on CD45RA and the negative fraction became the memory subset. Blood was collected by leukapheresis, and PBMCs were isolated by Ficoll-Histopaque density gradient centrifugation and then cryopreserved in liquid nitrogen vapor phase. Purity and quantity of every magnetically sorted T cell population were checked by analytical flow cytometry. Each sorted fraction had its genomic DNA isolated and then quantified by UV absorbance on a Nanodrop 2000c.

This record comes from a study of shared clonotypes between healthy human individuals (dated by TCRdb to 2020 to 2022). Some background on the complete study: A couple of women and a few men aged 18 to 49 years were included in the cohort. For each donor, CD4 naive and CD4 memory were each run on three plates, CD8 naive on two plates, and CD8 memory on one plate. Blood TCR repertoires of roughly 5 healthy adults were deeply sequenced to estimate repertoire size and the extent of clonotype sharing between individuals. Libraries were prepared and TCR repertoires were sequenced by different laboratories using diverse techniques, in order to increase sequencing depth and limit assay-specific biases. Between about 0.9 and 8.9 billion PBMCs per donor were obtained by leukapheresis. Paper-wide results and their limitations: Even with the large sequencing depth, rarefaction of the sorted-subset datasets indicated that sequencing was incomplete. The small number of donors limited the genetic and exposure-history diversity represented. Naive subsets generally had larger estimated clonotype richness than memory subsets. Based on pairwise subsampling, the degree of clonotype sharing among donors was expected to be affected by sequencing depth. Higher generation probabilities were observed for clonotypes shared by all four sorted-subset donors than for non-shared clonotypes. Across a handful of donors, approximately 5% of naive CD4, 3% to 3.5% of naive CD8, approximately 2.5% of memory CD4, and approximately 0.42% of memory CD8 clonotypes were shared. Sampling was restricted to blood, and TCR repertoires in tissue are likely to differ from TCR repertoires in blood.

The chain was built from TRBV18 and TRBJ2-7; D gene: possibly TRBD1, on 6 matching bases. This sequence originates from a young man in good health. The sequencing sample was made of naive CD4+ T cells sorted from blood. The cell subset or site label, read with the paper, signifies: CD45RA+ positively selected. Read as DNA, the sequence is TGTGCCAGCTCACCAAACCCTACAGGGAGCTCCTACGAGCAGTACTTC. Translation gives CASSPNPTGSSYEQYF.